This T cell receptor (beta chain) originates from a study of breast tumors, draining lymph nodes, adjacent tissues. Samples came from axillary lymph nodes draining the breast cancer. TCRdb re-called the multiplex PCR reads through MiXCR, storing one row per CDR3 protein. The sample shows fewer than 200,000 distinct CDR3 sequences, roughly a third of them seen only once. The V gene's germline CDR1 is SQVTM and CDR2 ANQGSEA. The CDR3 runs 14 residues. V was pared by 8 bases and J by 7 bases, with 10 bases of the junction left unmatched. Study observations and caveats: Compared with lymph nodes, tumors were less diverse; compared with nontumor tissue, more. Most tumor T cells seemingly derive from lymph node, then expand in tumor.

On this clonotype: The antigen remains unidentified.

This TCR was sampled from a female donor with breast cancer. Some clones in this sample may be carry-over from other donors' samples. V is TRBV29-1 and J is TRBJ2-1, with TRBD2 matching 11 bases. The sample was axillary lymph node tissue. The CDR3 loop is CSLLAGGTGNEQFF. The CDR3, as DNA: TGCAGCTTATTAGCGGGAGGGACGGGGAATGAGCAGTTCTTC.